These 15 T cell receptor beta chains share one sample of origin, sequenced in a study of control samples from healthy donors and cancer patients. Only in-frame clones appear in the TCRdb table, and some are missing; sequencing was by immunoSEQ multiplex PCR. The sample lists about 82,000 clones; about 89% were seen once. The sequencing sample was made of blood. These TCRs come from a man aged 45-65 years in good health.

This clone came up many times. J is TRBJ1-3 and V is TRBV10-1; D not resolved. This CDR3 contains 15 residues. V shed 3 bases and J shed 0 bases, with 9 bases lying between them. From germline, CDR1 is WNHNN and CDR2 SYGVQD (reference sequence). CDR3 in amino acids: CASSDPRISGNTIYF. The DNA of the CDR3 is TGCGCCAGCAGTGATCCTCGGATCTCTGGAAACACCATATATTTT.

V usage is TRBV10-1 and J usage is TRBJ2-7; 7 nucleotides line up with TRBD2. The CDR3 covers 14 residues. Germline trimming cut 3 bases from V and 3 bases from J; bases unmatched to any gene: 5. Germline CDR1 reads WNHNN; CDR2 reads SYGVQD (reference sequence). The CDR3 DNA is TGCGCCAGCAGTGACGGCGGGGGAAGCTACGAGCAGTACTTC. Residues: CASSDGGGSYEQYF.

By sample fraction, this clone is medium-sized (0.01 to 0.1%). The V and J genes are TRBV10-1 and TRBJ1-5; the match to TRBD1 covers 9 bases. The ends lost 8 bases at V and 4 bases at J; junction bases unmatched: 12. The CDR3 is 16 residues long. Germline CDR1 WNHNN, CDR2 SYGVQD (reference sequence). The CDR3 DNA reads as TGCGCCAGCGGCGGACATAACAGGGGGCGGAATCAGCCCCAGCATTTT. Amino acid sequence: CASGGHNRGRNQPQHF.

V is TRBV18 and J is TRBJ2-7; 8 nucleotides align to TRBD1. Germline trimming cut 4 bases from V and 9 bases from J; bases unmatched to any gene: 14. The germline gives CDR1 KGHSH, CDR2 LQKENI. CDR3 length: 15 amino acids. The CDR3 loop is CASSLTGTGVRGQYF. The CDR3 DNA follows: TGTGCCAGCTCACTTACCGGGACAGGCGTCCGAGGGCAGTACTTC.

The V and J genes are TRBV10-3 and TRBJ2-7; D is perhaps TRBD1 (6 bases). The V end lost 5 bases, the J end lost 6 bases, and 8 bases lay between the germline ends. Germline CDR1 ENHRY, CDR2 SYGVKD. This CDR3 spans 11 amino acids. CDR3 sequence reads: CAISTGSEQYF. Here the CDR3 DNA reads TGTGCCATCAGTACAGGGAGCGAGCAGTACTTC.

Remarks on this clone: Other nucleotide sequences from this sample produce the same CDR3. This rearrangement joins TRBV24-1 to TRBJ2-3; maybe TRBD2 (6 bases). Trimming pared 4 bases from V and 6 bases from J, leaving 13 bases between. CDR1 and CDR2 from the germline V gene are KGHDR and SFDVKD. This CDR3 is 14 amino acids long. The CDR3 DNA reads TGTGCCACCAGTGACCTTCGGGGGACCGATACGCAGTATTTT. Its translation is CATSDLRGTDTQYF.

The rearrangement links TRBV3-1 (or the pseudogene TRBV3-2) to TRBJ2-5; D is ambiguous. Germline lookup yields CDR1 LGHDT and CDR2 YNNKEL (reference sequence). This CDR3 contains 12 residues. V was cut by 4 bases and J by 1 base, with 4 bases left in between. CDR3: CASSRLQETQYF. CDR3 DNA: TGTGCCAGCAGCCGCCTCCAAGAGACCCAGTACTTC.

The chain links TRBV20-1 to TRBJ1-2, with D hard to call. The CDR3 runs 12 residues. The germline V gene has CDR1 DFQATT and CDR2 SNEGSKA (reference sequence). V lost 3 bases, J lost 3 bases, and 8 bases lay in between. CDR3: CSASPDHYGYTF. The CDR3 nucleotides read TGCAGTGCTAGTCCCGACCACTATGGCTACACCTTC.

The chain uses TRBV28 and TRBJ2-7, with 8 positions matching TRBD1. The CDR3 has 12 amino acids. Unmatched junction bases numbered 4, after V lost 6 bases and J lost 6 bases. The germline V gene encodes CDR1 MDHEN and CDR2 SYDVKM. CDR3 region: CASSPDRGEQYF. The CDR3 region has the DNA TGTGCCAGCAGCCCCGACAGGGGCGAGCAGTACTTC.

The J gene is TRBJ2-1, the V gene TRBV6-4; D is uncertain. CDR1 and CDR2 (germline): MRHNA, SNTAGT. This CDR3 contains 14 residues. Trimming cost V 2 bases and J 6 bases, with 11 bases left between them. The CDR3 loop reads CASSDGSSPNEQFF. The CDR3 region has the DNA TGTGCCAGCAGTGACGGATCCAGTCCCAATGAGCAGTTCTTC.

This clone was seen just once. The chain couples TRBV4-3 to TRBJ1-4; 7 positions match TRBD1. J lost 3 bases, V lost 3 bases, and 4 bases had no gene match. The CDR3 spans 15 residues. Per the germline V gene, CDR1 is LGHNA and CDR2 is YSLEER. CDR3 bases: TGCGCCAGCAGCCATGACAGGGTGCCTAATGAAAAACTGTTTTTT. Protein product: CASSHDRVPNEKLFF.

In this sample, this clone turned up once. This chain connects TRBV24-1 to TRBJ2-2, with a tentative D call TRBD2 (6 bases). V was shortened by 3 bases and J by 1 base, with 14 bases between the two germline ends. Germline V gene sequence: CDR1 KGHDR, CDR2 SFDVKD. This CDR3 region has 17 residues. CDR3 residues: CATSDAARGVNTGELFF. The CDR3, as DNA: TGTGCCACCAGTGATGCCGCTCGCGGGGTGAACACCGGGGAGCTGTTTTTT.

V gene TRBV4-1 combines with J gene TRBJ1-4, with TRBD1 matching over 8 bases. The CDR3 has 15 residues. Germline CDR1 is MGHRA and CDR2 is YSYEKL. With 4 bases clipped from V and 8 bases from J, the junction kept 9 bases outside the gene matches. The CDR3 coding sequence is TGCGCCAGCAGCCTTTCCGTCAGGGGGCCCGAAAAACTGTTTTTT. This gives the protein CASSLSVRGPEKLFF.

This clone came up once. The gene calls are TRBV5-1 and TRBJ2-2; possibly TRBD1 for D (6 bases). The CDR3 length is 17 residues. Germline CDR1 and CDR2: SGHRS and YFSETQ. Trimming shortened V by 0 bases and J by 2 bases, and 14 bases separated the two germline ends. This CDR3 is CASSLALDRPNTGELFF. The CDR3 bases are TGCGCCAGCAGCTTGGCGCTTGACAGGCCCAACACCGGGGAGCTGTTTTTT.

Comment on this clone: The sample contains more than one DNA sequence encoding this CDR3. V is TRBV6-5 and J is TRBJ1-1; D gene ambiguous. From germline, CDR1 is MNHEY and CDR2 SVGAGI. This CDR3 is 13 amino acids long. V was trimmed by 2 bases and J by 1 base, leaving 5 bases between them. The CDR3 nucleotides are TGTGCCAGCAGTTACAGCCGGAACACTGAAGCTTTCTTT. This gives the protein CASSYSRNTEAFF.